Listed below are T cell receptor beta chains from one sample, sequenced in a study of PD-1 blockade in classical Hodgkin lymphoma. The data were produced by immunoSEQ multiplex PCR, yet TCRdb's version contains in-frame clones alone and is incomplete. The top ten hold approximately 12% of the sample, which has about 97,000 clones, over 80% seen once. The input for sequencing was peripheral blood mononuclear cells (PBMCs), taken at baseline. The receptors come from a human donor with classical Hodgkin lymphoma. Both conserved end residues are part of each CDR3. The order of the fields is J gene, CDR3 length, clone size, V gene, D gene, CDR3 protein, CDR3 DNA. A D gene is named only where the DNA matches it firmly. Rows may omit the clone size; those that give it use once, few, many or a size class.

J gene: TRBJ2-3
CDR3 length: 13
clone size: -
V gene: TRBV30
D gene: -
CDR3 protein: CAWSVGGSDTQYF
CDR3 DNA: TGTGCCTGGAGTGTGGGTGGGTCAGATACGCAGTATTTT

J gene: TRBJ2-1
CDR3 length: 14
clone size: -
V gene: TRBV23-1
D gene: -
CDR3 protein: CASSHPNYGNEQFF
CDR3 DNA: TGCGCCAGCAGTCATCCCAACTACGGGAATGAGCAGTTCTTC

J gene: TRBJ2-6
CDR3 length: 15
clone size: -
V gene: TRBV27
D gene: -
CDR3 protein: CASSLPGAGANVLTF
CDR3 DNA: TGTGCCAGCAGTTTACCCGGGGCTGGGGCCAACGTCCTGACTTTC

J gene: TRBJ1-1
CDR3 length: 14
clone size: -
V gene: TRBV28
D gene: TRBD1
CDR3 protein: CASSTGGAGTEAFF
CDR3 DNA: TGTGCCAGCAGTACAGGGGGCGCCGGTACTGAAGCTTTCTTT

J gene: TRBJ2-1
CDR3 length: 16
clone size: -
V gene: TRBV5-4
D gene: -
CDR3 protein: CASTMGVDFLGSEQFF
CDR3 DNA: TGTGCCAGCACCATGGGTGTTGACTTTCTGGGGTCTGAGCAGTTCTTC

J gene: TRBJ1-3
CDR3 length: 16
clone size: -
V gene: TRBV2
D gene: -
CDR3 protein: CASSGQGPRSGNTIYF
CDR3 DNA: TGTGCCAGCAGTGGGCAGGGCCCTCGCTCTGGAAACACCATATATTTT

J gene: TRBJ2-7
CDR3 length: 14
clone size: -
V gene: TRBV7-6
D gene: -
CDR3 protein: CASSLNPLSYEQYF
CDR3 DNA: TGTGCCAGCAGCTTAAATCCTCTCTCCTACGAGCAGTACTTC

J gene: TRBJ2-5
CDR3 length: 16
clone size: -
V gene: TRBV2
D gene: -
CDR3 protein: CASSTTPSADQETQYF
CDR3 DNA: TGTGCCAGCAGTACCACCCCCTCGGCAGATCAAGAGACCCAGTACTTC

J gene: TRBJ2-1
CDR3 length: 15
clone size: -
V gene: TRBV27
D gene: TRBD2
CDR3 protein: CASRLAGISYNEQFF
CDR3 DNA: TGTGCCAGCAGACTAGCGGGAATCTCCTACAATGAGCAGTTCTTC

J gene: TRBJ1-2
CDR3 length: 17
clone size: -
V gene: TRBV7-2
D gene: -
CDR3 protein: CASSLVSWRGSDYGYTF
CDR3 DNA: TGTGCCAGCAGCTTAGTAAGTTGGCGGGGGAGTGACTATGGCTACACCTTC

J gene: TRBJ1-1
CDR3 length: 11
clone size: -
V gene: TRBV29-1
D gene: -
CDR3 protein: CSADRGVEAFF
CDR3 DNA: TGCAGCGCTGATAGGGGAGTCGAAGCTTTCTTT

J gene: TRBJ2-1
CDR3 length: 14
clone size: -
V gene: TRBV19
D gene: TRBD2
CDR3 protein: CASTSRDYRNEQFF
CDR3 DNA: TGTGCCAGTACCTCCCGGGACTACAGAAATGAGCAGTTCTTC

J gene: TRBJ1-2
CDR3 length: 14
clone size: -
V gene: TRBV27
D gene: TRBD1
CDR3 protein: CASSSPGGSYGYTF
CDR3 DNA: TGTGCCAGCAGTTCCCCAGGGGGGAGCTATGGCTACACCTTC

J gene: TRBJ2-1
CDR3 length: 15
clone size: -
V gene: TRBV6-1
D gene: -
CDR3 protein: CASGVTEASYNEQFF
CDR3 DNA: TGTGCCAGCGGAGTTACGGAGGCCTCCTACAATGAGCAGTTCTTC

J gene: TRBJ1-2
CDR3 length: 11
clone size: once
V gene: TRBV30
D gene: -
CDR3 protein: CAWSNGHGYTF
CDR3 DNA: TGTGCCTGGAGTAATGGTCATGGCTACACCTTC

J gene: TRBJ2-5
CDR3 length: 14
clone size: -
V gene: TRBV5-4
D gene: -
CDR3 protein: CASSMYQRQETQYF
CDR3 DNA: TGTGCCAGCAGCATGTACCAGCGCCAAGAGACCCAGTACTTC

J gene: TRBJ2-1
CDR3 length: 16
clone size: -
V gene: TRBV10-3
D gene: -
CDR3 protein: CAISEIGGRGTNEQFF
CDR3 DNA: TGTGCCATCAGTGAAATAGGGGGCCGGGGGACCAATGAGCAGTTCTTC

J gene: TRBJ2-7
CDR3 length: 14
clone size: -
V gene: TRBV5-1
D gene: TRBD1
CDR3 protein: CASKGQGDSYEQYF
CDR3 DNA: TGCGCCAGTAAAGGACAGGGGGACTCCTACGAGCAGTACTTC

J gene: TRBJ2-7
CDR3 length: 14
clone size: -
V gene: TRBV6-6
D gene: -
CDR3 protein: CASGDAGEGYEQYF
CDR3 DNA: TGTGCCAGCGGAGACGCAGGGGAAGGGTACGAGCAGTACTTC

J gene: TRBJ2-3
CDR3 length: 13
clone size: -
V gene: TRBV10-3
D gene: -
CDR3 protein: CAISEDSTDTQYF
CDR3 DNA: TGTGCCATCAGTGAAGACAGCACAGATACGCAGTATTTT

J gene: TRBJ2-1
CDR3 length: 16
clone size: -
V gene: TRBV19
D gene: TRBD2
CDR3 protein: CASSSQTSGMGTQQFF
CDR3 DNA: TGTGCCAGTAGTTCCCAAACTAGCGGGATGGGCACCCAGCAGTTCTTC

J gene: TRBJ2-7
CDR3 length: 11
clone size: -
V gene: TRBV20-1
D gene: -
CDR3 protein: CSARDRTGQYF
CDR3 DNA: TGCAGTGCTAGAGATAGAACCGGGCAGTACTTC

J gene: TRBJ1-2
CDR3 length: 15
clone size: -
V gene: TRBV5-1
D gene: -
CDR3 protein: CASSLARTPNYGYTF
CDR3 DNA: TGCGCCAGCAGCTTGGCCCGGACACCTAACTATGGCTACACCTTC

J gene: TRBJ1-1
CDR3 length: 13
clone size: -
V gene: TRBV5-6
D gene: -
CDR3 protein: CASRPGFYTEAFF
CDR3 DNA: TGTGCCAGCAGGCCAGGGTTTTACACTGAAGCTTTCTTT

J gene: TRBJ1-1
CDR3 length: 15
clone size: -
V gene: TRBV9
D gene: -
CDR3 protein: CASSPQLGWDTEAFF
CDR3 DNA: TGTGCCAGCAGCCCCCAGCTGGGATGGGACACTGAAGCTTTCTTT

J gene: TRBJ1-1
CDR3 length: 13
clone size: -
V gene: TRBV10-3
D gene: -
CDR3 protein: CAISELGATEAFF
CDR3 DNA: TGTGCCATCAGTGAGTTGGGGGCGACTGAAGCTTTCTTT

J gene: TRBJ1-1
CDR3 length: 14
clone size: few
V gene: TRBV10-3
D gene: -
CDR3 protein: CAISELEGGSEAFF
CDR3 DNA: TGTGCCATCAGTGAGCTGGAGGGTGGGTCTGAAGCTTTCTTT

J gene: TRBJ2-7
CDR3 length: 13
clone size: -
V gene: TRBV19
D gene: TRBD2
CDR3 protein: CATAGGGNYEQYF
CDR3 DNA: TGTGCCACCGCCGGGGGAGGGAACTACGAGCAGTACTTC

J gene: TRBJ1-1
CDR3 length: 15
clone size: -
V gene: TRBV6-1
D gene: -
CDR3 protein: CASSRIFLRNTEAFF
CDR3 DNA: TGTGCCAGCAGTCGCATCTTTCTGAGGAACACTGAAGCTTTCTTT

J gene: TRBJ1-5
CDR3 length: 15
clone size: -
V gene: TRBV5-1
D gene: TRBD1
CDR3 protein: CASSQGQADNQPQHF
CDR3 DNA: TGCGCCAGCAGCCAAGGACAGGCCGACAATCAGCCCCAGCATTTT

J gene: TRBJ2-2
CDR3 length: 14
clone size: once
V gene: TRBV27
D gene: -
CDR3 protein: CASSLAGGSGELFF
CDR3 DNA: TGTGCCAGCAGTTTGGCGGGCGGCAGCGGGGAGCTGTTTTTT

J gene: TRBJ1-2
CDR3 length: 14
clone size: -
V gene: TRBV30
D gene: -
CDR3 protein: CAWTAGLRDYGYTF
CDR3 DNA: TGTGCCTGGACCGCTGGGCTCCGGGACTATGGCTACACCTTC

J gene: TRBJ1-1
CDR3 length: 15
clone size: few
V gene: TRBV2
D gene: TRBD1
CDR3 protein: CASSPGQGNVREAFF
CDR3 DNA: TGTGCCAGCAGTCCAGGACAGGGAAATGTTCGGGAAGCTTTCTTT

J gene: TRBJ1-3
CDR3 length: 17
clone size: -
V gene: TRBV19
D gene: -
CDR3 protein: CASSTPGGRGYGNTIYF
CDR3 DNA: TGTGCCAGTAGTACCCCCGGTGGACGGGGTTACGGAAACACCATATATTTT

J gene: TRBJ2-3
CDR3 length: 13
clone size: -
V gene: TRBV6-1
D gene: -
CDR3 protein: CASSRGGTDTQYF
CDR3 DNA: TGTGCCAGCAGTCGGGGAGGTACAGATACGCAGTATTTT

J gene: TRBJ1-1
CDR3 length: 14
clone size: once
V gene: TRBV6-5
D gene: -
CDR3 protein: CASSLRAANTEAFF
CDR3 DNA: TGTGCCAGTTCTCTAAGGGCAGCAAACACTGAAGCTTTCTTT

J gene: TRBJ1-4
CDR3 length: 12
clone size: -
V gene: TRBV7-2
D gene: -
CDR3 protein: CASSTSGEKLFF
CDR3 DNA: TGTGCCAGCAGCACATCGGGTGAAAAACTGTTTTTT

J gene: TRBJ2-3
CDR3 length: 12
clone size: once
V gene: TRBV10-3
D gene: TRBD2
CDR3 protein: CAISTSGDTQYF
CDR3 DNA: TGTGCCATCTCGACTAGCGGTGATACGCAGTATTTT

J gene: TRBJ1-2
CDR3 length: 14
clone size: few
V gene: TRBV5-6
D gene: TRBD1
CDR3 protein: CASSTGQGVFGYTF
CDR3 DNA: TGTGCCAGCAGCACGGGACAGGGGGTCTTTGGCTACACCTTC

J gene: TRBJ2-1
CDR3 length: 15
clone size: -
V gene: TRBV19
D gene: -
CDR3 protein: CASSIDGGSYNEQFF
CDR3 DNA: TGTGCCAGTAGTATAGATGGAGGGTCCTACAATGAGCAGTTCTTC

J gene: TRBJ2-3
CDR3 length: 15
clone size: -
V gene: TRBV2
D gene: TRBD2
CDR3 protein: CASSRAGLDTDTQYF
CDR3 DNA: TGTGCCAGCAGTCGAGCGGGACTCGACACAGATACGCAGTATTTT

J gene: TRBJ2-1
CDR3 length: 13
clone size: -
V gene: TRBV9
D gene: -
CDR3 protein: CASSVDSPDEQFF
CDR3 DNA: TGTGCCAGCAGCGTAGACAGCCCCGATGAGCAGTTCTTC